This T cell receptor beta chain emerged from a study of cytomegalovirus exposure and HLA in healthy donors. Study-wide results and limits: Later findings reportedly placed an Asian-associated ancestry cluster below the roughly 660-donor mean for N-insertions. Previous analysis showed most TCR beta V segments were productive about 87% or about 30% of the time.

The primer mix had 60 Vbeta and 13 Jbeta primers. Profiled with immunoSEQ multiplex PCR; TCRdb holds only in-frame clones, not every one. The sample contains 140,000 to 150,000 clones, 75% to 80% of which appear only once. Concerning this clone itself: Its antigen remains unidentified.

Germline V gives CDR1 LNHNV, CDR2 YYDKDF (reference sequence). The ends lost 0 bases at V and 12 bases at J; junction bases unmatched: 6. The CDR3 spans 14 residues. The sample taken for sequencing was PBMCs. The chain carries TRBV15 and TRBJ2-1; 9 bases align to TRBD2. The receptor was isolated from a woman aged 25 to 39 in good health and CMV-seronegative. CDR3 bases: TGTGCCACCAGCAGAGATTTAGCGGGAGCCGCGCAGTTCTTC. It encodes CATSRDLAGAAQFF. Variable domain in full (rest from reference TRBV15 and TRBJ2-1): DAMVIQNPRYQVTQFGKPVTLSCSQTLNHNVMYWYQQKSSQAPKLLFHYYDKDFNNEADTPDNFQSRRPNTSFCFLDIRSPGLGDTAMYLCATSRDLAGAAQFFGPGTRLTVL.